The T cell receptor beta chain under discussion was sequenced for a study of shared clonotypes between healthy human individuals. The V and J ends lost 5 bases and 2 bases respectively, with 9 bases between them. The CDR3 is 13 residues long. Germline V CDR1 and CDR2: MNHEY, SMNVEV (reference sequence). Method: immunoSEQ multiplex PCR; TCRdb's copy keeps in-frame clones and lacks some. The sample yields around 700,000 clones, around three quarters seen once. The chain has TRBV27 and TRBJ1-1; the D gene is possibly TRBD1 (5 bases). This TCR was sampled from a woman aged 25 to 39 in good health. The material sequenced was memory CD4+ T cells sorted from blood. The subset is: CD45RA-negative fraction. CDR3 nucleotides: TGTGCCAGCAGTGGGGGGTACAACACTGAAGCTTTCTTT. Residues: CASSGGYNTEAFF.